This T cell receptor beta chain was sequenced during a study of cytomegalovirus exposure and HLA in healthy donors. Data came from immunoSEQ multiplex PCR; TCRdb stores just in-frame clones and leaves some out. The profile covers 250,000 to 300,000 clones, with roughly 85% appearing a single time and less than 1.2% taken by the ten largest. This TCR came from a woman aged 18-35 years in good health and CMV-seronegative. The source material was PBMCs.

CDR3 nucleotides: TGTGCCAGCATCAACTTCCAGGGGGACTATGGCTACACCTTC. This translates into CASINFQGDYGYTF. This sequence joins TRBV6-6 and TRBJ1-2, with 7 nucleotides matching TRBD1. The junction had 8 bases not matched to a gene; V was cut back by 7 bases and J by 3 bases. The germline V gene has CDR1 MNHNY and CDR2 SVGAGI (reference sequence). The CDR3 is 14 residues long.